What follows describes a single TCR beta chain. Its antigen remains unknown. Arm-PCR of CDR3 regions and iRepertoire HTBI primers were the basis on which TCR beta libraries were built. TCRdb re-called the multiplex PCR reads through MiXCR, storing one row per CDR3 protein. The data show a few hundred thousand distinct CDR3 sequences, 20% to 30% seen once. This sample stems from a study of regulatory T cells in long-lasting Graves disease. Time point noted: persistent/refractory GD, antithyroid drugs over 5 years with positive TRAb. Making the TCR library involved RNA that had been extracted from PBMCs. Whole-study results and caveats: Samples came from peripheral blood alone, without thyroid tissue. With a few thousand shared public clonotypes, persistent patients exceeded new patients, who shared about a thousand. Accuracy might have suffered from few samples.

The receptor comes from a female donor with Graves disease. Sample: peripheral blood mononuclear cells (PBMCs), taken when the disease was refractory, from a patient treated with antithyroid drugs.

CDR3 protein: CASSTRQVYEAFF. CDR3 in DNA: TGTGCCAGCAGCACAAGACAGGTTTACGAAGCTTTCTTT. The gene calls are TRBV7-2 and TRBJ1-1, with D maybe TRBD1 (6 bases). Germline CDR1 SGHTA, CDR2 FQGNSA. This CDR3 spans 13 amino acids. The V end was cut by 5 bases, the J end by 8 bases, with 15 bases between.